This T cell receptor (beta chain) derives from a study of T cell responses to AZD1222 COVID-19 vaccine listed by TCRdb under 2021. Concerning the study at large: TCR sequencing covered some 250 trial participants: around 210 given two doses of AZD1222 and around 25 given two doses of MenACWY control vaccine. Trial participants were enrolled by age into 18-55, 56-69 and 70-plus year subgroups, with approximately 150, 30 and 60 TCR-sequenced participants respectively.

The CDR3 regions of human TCRbeta chains were analyzed by immunosequencing. Per the original workflow: Repertoire TCRs were matched against a reference library of SARS-CoV-2-specific TCRs generated with the MIRA antigen-specificity platform. Breadth meant the fraction of unique TCRs that were SARS-CoV-2-associated, whereas depth meant the fraction of total T cells that were SARS-CoV-2-associated. Using the MIRA data, every spike-specific TCR was mapped to the spike region that the TCR reacted to and assigned to either a CD4 or a CD8 class. Log10-transformed breadth and depth values were compared by one-way ANOVA with Sidak's multiple comparisons tests. TCRdb mirrors the immuneACCESS table, restricted to in-frame sequences. Some clones are absent from its copies; in checked studies, under half trace to an unresolved V gene, and the reason for the others is unknown. V and J calls and clone size are copied from that table; D and trimming were computed from the DNA. Present in this sample are 95,000 to 110,000 clones, approximately 90% of which were seen just once. Under 10% of the sample is held by the ten biggest clonotypes.

The sample's time point label, in plain terms: about 28 days (+/-7) after the second vaccine dose. AZD1222 recipients with second doses at about 4 weeks or about 12 weeks were pooled, because spike-specific TCR depth and breadth did not differ between schedules. Vaccinee samples were obtained from the UK trials COV001 and COV002, which included a single-blind randomized controlled phase 2/3 trial of AZD1222 (ChAdOx1 nCoV-19) in healthy adults. For TCRbeta chain sequencing, PBMC samples from trial participants were taken at day 0 and at day 28 after the second dose. Overall study outcomes, separate from this receptor: Reportedly, almost half of the unique spike-specific TCRs recognized epitopes lying outside the regions that are mutated in the B.1.351 and B.1.1.7 variants. In the small 56-69-year group, the increase in depth fell short of significance, most likely because of low power. Conclusions about previously exposed vaccinees are limited, since just a handful of AZD1222 recipients were seropositive for SARS-CoV-2 at baseline. Because no samples from the day 14 peak response were available, repertoires could be characterized only after the peak T cell response. Participants were mostly white British and included more females than males, and it was suggested by the authors that clonal diversity may have been underestimated. After two AZD1222 doses, spike-specific TCR breadth and depth were significantly higher than at day 0 and than in MenACWY recipients. CD4 TCRs associated with the vaccine covered the entire spike protein, and the dominant responses were in regions 160-218 and 743-854.

A remark on this clone: The antigen it recognizes is unknown. No base quality values were provided; no much bigger clone lies one nucleotide off.

The CDR3 numbers 16 residues from cysteine through phenylalanine. Here the CDR3 DNA is all that survives: 48 bases in frame from base 1. V is reduced by 2 bases and J by 8 bases, leaving a spacing of 21 bases between them. Taken from the germline V gene (reference sequence), the CDR1 and CDR2 loops are GTSNPN and SVGIG. Sequenced material: peripheral blood, taken 28 days after the second AZD1222 dose. This sequence originates from an adult who received the AZD1222 COVID-19 vaccine. The chain was built from TRBV30 and TRBJ2-2; tentative D gene TRBD2, with 6 bases matching. The sequenced DNA: TGTGCCTGGAGTCCGCCGGGACTTGGGATGGGAGGGGAGCTGTTTTTT. Its product reads: CAWSPPGLGMGGELFF.